This T cell receptor (beta chain) was sequenced for a study of shared clonotypes between healthy human individuals. Background on the study: Every donor yielded three CD4 naive, three CD4 memory, two CD8 naive and one CD8 memory plate.

Germline assignment: CDR1 MDHEN and CDR2 SYDVKM. The CDR3 is 13 amino acids. The V and J ends lost 6 bases and 11 bases, in that order; junction bases with no gene match: 6. Memory CD4+ cells were the fraction left after CD45RA+ naive selection. Several immunoSEQ 96-well plates shared each subset's DNA, each plate a replicate. Produced via immunoSEQ multiplex PCR; TCRdb's table is partial and in-frame only. The sample records some 500,000 clones, roughly 95% being singletons. This receptor was taken from a woman in her twenties or thirties in good health. This chain links TRBV28 with TRBJ1-4; 10 bases are a match to TRBD1. Sequenced: naive CD4+ T cells sorted from blood. Stated subset: CD45RA+ positively selected. The CDR3 DNA follows: TGTGCCAGCAGAGGACAGGGGGAACGGAAACTGTTTTTT. Translated: CASRGQGERKLFF.